Listed below are T cell receptor beta chains from one sample, sequenced in a study of CD8 T cells in ankylosing spondylitis. TCRdb itself ran the 5' RACE reads through MiXCR, one entry per CDR3 protein. The sample lists 220,000 or so distinct CDR3 sequences, 15% to 20% occurring once. Sequences were obtained from blood, either unsorted or a sorted T cell fraction (not recorded which). These receptor sequences come from a male donor with ankylosing spondylitis. CDR3s include the opening cysteine and the closing phenylalanine or tryptophan. The D gene is left open where the match is weak. Only some rows state a clone size, as once, few, many or a class for expanded clones.

cdr3_aa cdr3_nt v_call d_call j_call clone_size
CASRGTGSAGKQFF TGTGCCAGCAGAGGGACAGGGAGTGCTGGGAAGCAGTTCTTC TRBV9 TRBD1 TRBJ2-1 .
CASSLDVGDRLSYEQYF TGCGCCAGCAGCTTGGATGTAGGGGACAGGTTGTCCTACGAGCAGTACTTC TRBV5-1 TRBD1 TRBJ2-7 .
CASSLIGRGNTEAFF TGTGCCAGCAGCTTAATTGGAAGGGGGAACACTGAAGCTTTCTTT TRBV7-9 . TRBJ1-1 few
CASSSTGQGYTF TGTGCCAGCAGCTCAACAGGGCAGGGCTACACCTTC TRBV28 . TRBJ1-2 .
CASSQEGLAVNNEQFF TGTGCCAGCAGCCAAGAGGGGCTAGCGGTTAACAATGAGCAGTTCTTC TRBV3-1 TRBD2 TRBJ2-1 .
CATSDDPGRPPSVNEKLFF TGTGCCACCAGTGATGACCCCGGACGGCCTCCGTCAGTTAATGAAAAACTGTTTTTT TRBV24-1 . TRBJ1-4 many
CAWSVAGGYNEQFF TGTGCCTGGTCAGTGGCGGGCGGCTACAATGAGCAGTTCTTC TRBV30 . TRBJ2-1 few
CASSFPMDRVNYGYTF TGTGCCAGCAGTTTCCCAATGGACAGGGTGAACTATGGCTACACCTTC TRBV6-5 TRBD1 TRBJ1-2 .
CASSPAGFFYEQYF TGTGCCAGCAGTCCAGCAGGGTTTTTTTACGAGCAGTACTTC TRBV27 . TRBJ2-7 .
CASSQDGRPSYEQYF TGTGCCAGCAGCCAAGATGGGCGGCCCTCCTACGAGCAGTACTTC TRBV3-1 . TRBJ2-7 .
CASSPTGDEQYF TGTGCCAGCAGCCCCACAGGGGACGAGCAGTACTTC TRBV11-2 TRBD1 TRBJ2-7 few
CASSLQGKSAGELFF TGTGCCAGCAGCTTACAGGGAAAGAGCGCCGGGGAGCTGTTTTTT TRBV7-9 . TRBJ2-2 few
CASSIGIGRGEAFF TGTGCCAGTAGTATAGGTATTGGCCGTGGGGAAGCTTTCTTT TRBV19 . TRBJ1-1 few
CSARDSWGQDHNEQFF TGCAGTGCTAGAGATTCTTGGGGCCAAGACCACAATGAGCAGTTCTTC TRBV20-1 . TRBJ2-1 .
CATSRDPGLADYNEQFF TGTGCCACCAGCAGAGATCCAGGACTAGCGGACTACAATGAGCAGTTCTTC TRBV15 TRBD2 TRBJ2-1 few
CASSLADRGAYYGYTF TGCGCCAGCAGCTTGGCCGACAGGGGAGCATACTATGGCTACACCTTC TRBV5-1 TRBD1 TRBJ1-2 .
CSVGSALNTEAFF TGCAGCGTTGGGTCAGCCTTGAACACTGAAGCTTTCTTT TRBV29-1 . TRBJ1-1 few
CSAHSRLAGDYNEQFF TGCAGTGCCCACTCCAGGCTAGCGGGTGACTACAATGAGCAGTTCTTC TRBV20-1 TRBD2 TRBJ2-1 .
CAISESSSGTGFYEQYF TGTGCCATCAGTGAGTCTTCTAGCGGGACGGGGTTCTACGAGCAGTACTTC TRBV10-3 TRBD2 TRBJ2-7 medium-sized
CASSVDRGGGEQYF TGTGCCAGCAGCGTTGACAGGGGCGGGGGCGAGCAGTACTTC TRBV12-3/TRBV12-4 . TRBJ2-7 few
CASSTSGTYNEQFF TGTGCCAGCAGCACTAGCGGGACCTACAATGAGCAGTTCTTC TRBV12-3/TRBV12-4 TRBD2 TRBJ2-1 .
CSAWTGLSNTGELFF TGCAGTGCTTGGACAGGGCTATCGAACACCGGGGAGCTGTTTTTT TRBV20-1 TRBD1 TRBJ2-2 few
CARGGGRVVRFFFNEQFF TGCGCCAGGGGAGGGGGGAGAGTGGTACGATTTTTCTTCAATGAGCAGTTCTTC TRBV4-1 . TRBJ2-1 few
CASSEGYNEKLFF TGCGCCAGCAGCGAGGGGTATAATGAAAAACTGTTTTTT TRBV4-1 . TRBJ1-4 few
CASSLLVGFTDTQYF TGTGCCAGCAGCTTATTGGTCGGGTTCACAGATACGCAGTATTTT TRBV7-3 . TRBJ2-3 .
CSARDRRVAGGMDEQFF TGCAGTGCTAGAGATCGCCGGGTAGCGGGAGGTATGGATGAGCAGTTCTTC TRBV20-1 TRBD2 TRBJ2-1 few
CASSNRDRGPKTEAFF TGTGCCAGCAGCAACCGGGACAGGGGACCGAAGACTGAAGCTTTCTTT TRBV7-9 TRBD1 TRBJ1-1 .
CASSYWDRGMETQYF TGTGCCAGCAGCTATTGGGACAGGGGGATGGAGACCCAGTACTTC TRBV6-2/TRBV6-3 TRBD1 TRBJ2-5 few
CASSQGTTLNTGELFF TGCGCCAGCAGCCAAGGGACTACCTTGAACACCGGGGAGCTGTTTTTT TRBV4-3 . TRBJ2-2 .
CASSDSTIGGGYTF TGTGCCAGCAGTGACTCGACTATCGGGGGCGGCTACACCTTC TRBV6-4 . TRBJ1-2 few
CASSHLDGAFF TGCGCCAGCAGCCATCTAGACGGGGCTTTCTTT TRBV4-1 . TRBJ1-1 few
CSVIRWNGNEQFF TGCAGCGTTATCCGATGGAACGGCAATGAGCAGTTCTTC TRBV29-1 . TRBJ2-1 many
CASSYDRAPDEQFF TGTGCCAGCAGTTACGACAGGGCTCCGGATGAGCAGTTCTTC TRBV6-5 TRBD1 TRBJ2-1 .
CSVERGDINANTGELFF TGCAGCGTTGAGAGAGGGGACATAAACGCGAACACCGGGGAGCTGTTTTTT TRBV29-1 . TRBJ2-2 .
CASSLGPGTGYHNEQFF TGTGCCAGCAGCTTAGGCCCCGGGACAGGGTATCACAATGAGCAGTTCTTC TRBV13 TRBD1 TRBJ2-1 .
CATSRPREGPPTGELFF TGTGCCACCAGCAGACCTCGGGAGGGGCCACCCACCGGGGAGCTGTTTTTT TRBV15 TRBD2 TRBJ2-2 few
CASSQVGGPAGELFF TGCGCCAGCAGCCAAGTTGGTGGGCCGGCCGGGGAGCTGTTTTTT TRBV4-1 . TRBJ2-2 few
CASSYPPHNEQFF TGTGCCAGCAGTTACCCACCACACAATGAGCAGTTCTTC TRBV12-3/TRBV12-4 . TRBJ2-1 .
CASSLGTVLNQPQHF TGTGCCAGCAGCTTGGGGACAGTCCTCAATCAGCCCCAGCATTTT TRBV7-9 TRBD1 TRBJ1-5 .
CASSPHDTISLIVETQYF TGTGCCAGCAGCCCCCACGACACTATATCTCTTATTGTGGAGACCCAGTACTTC TRBV9 . TRBJ2-5 .
CASSSDYNEQFF TGTGCCAGCAGTTCCGACTACAATGAGCAGTTCTTC TRBV12-3/TRBV12-4 . TRBJ2-1 many
CASSVGDRPRDMNTEAFF TGTGCCAGCAGCGTAGGGGATCGACCAAGGGATATGAACACTGAAGCTTTCTTT TRBV9 . TRBJ1-1 many
CSATGDSGNTIYF TGCAGCGCAACAGGGGACTCTGGAAACACCATATATTTT TRBV29-1 TRBD1 TRBJ1-3 .
CASSSLGPNQPQHF TGTGCCAGCAGTTCCTTAGGTCCTAATCAGCCCCAGCATTTT TRBV27 . TRBJ1-5 few
CATSRGLQTGGYYEQYF TGTGCCACCAGCAGGGGTCTTCAGACAGGGGGCTACTACGAGCAGTACTTC TRBV15 TRBD1 TRBJ2-7 .
CASSWQSANTGELFF TGTGCCAGCAGCTGGCAATCTGCGAACACCGGGGAGCTGTTTTTT TRBV7-4 . TRBJ2-2 few
CSAERLASGVYNEQFF TGCAGTGCTGAGAGGCTGGCTAGCGGAGTTTACAATGAGCAGTTCTTC TRBV20-1 TRBD2 TRBJ2-1 once
CASSKSGTGVEAGELFF TGTGCCAGCAGCAAGTCCGGGACAGGGGTTGAGGCCGGGGAGCTGTTTTTT TRBV6-2/TRBV6-3 TRBD1 TRBJ2-2 .
CASSAYRGETEAFF TGCGCCAGCAGCGCCTACAGGGGGGAAACTGAAGCTTTCTTT TRBV5-1 TRBD1 TRBJ1-1 .
CASSPIDSYEQYF TGTGCCAGCAGCCCTATCGACAGCTACGAGCAGTACTTC TRBV27 . TRBJ2-7 .
CASSLLATDTQYF TGTGCCAGCAGTTTATTGGCCACAGATACGCAGTATTTT TRBV27 . TRBJ2-3 .
CASSYLAMGTGELFF TGTGCCAGCAGTTACTTAGCGATGGGCACCGGGGAGCTGTTTTTT TRBV6-5 . TRBJ2-2 .
CAISESGGANNEQFF TGTGCCATCAGTGAGTCGGGGGGAGCCAACAATGAGCAGTTCTTC TRBV10-3 . TRBJ2-1 once
CASSAQNTGELFF TGTGCCAGCAGCGCCCAGAACACCGGGGAGCTGTTTTTT TRBV9 . TRBJ2-2 .